This T cell receptor beta chain emerged from a study of blood T cell repertoires in COVID-19. Produced via immunoSEQ multiplex PCR; TCRdb's table is partial and in-frame only. The repertoire holds 350,000 to 400,000 clones, 80% to 90% seen once, with 2.5% to 3.5% in the top ten. Trimming cost V 3 bases and J 0 bases, with 12 bases left between them. CDR3 length: 16 residues. Germline values: CDR1 MNHEY, CDR2 SVGEGT. The receptor's source is a woman under 40 with COVID-19, enrolled during active disease. This sequence joins TRBV6-2 or TRBV6-3 and TRBJ1-5, with a weak D call TRBD1 (5 bases). The material sequenced was peripheral blood. The CDR3 bases are TGTGCCAGCAGTTATTGGGGCAGGAGTAGCAATCAGCCCCAGCATTTT. Translating it yields CASSYWGRSSNQPQHF.